This T cell receptor (beta chain) was recorded in a study of blood T cell repertoires in COVID-19. CDR1 is LGHNA, CDR2 YNFKEQ, per germline. Between the trimmed V and J ends, which lost 0 bases and 4 bases, there was a span of 13 bases. This CDR3 has 16 residues. Assay used: immunoSEQ multiplex PCR; TCRdb lists only in-frame clones, some missing. The sample shows over 250,000 clones, about 89% of them seen only once. The material sequenced was peripheral blood. This receptor was obtained from a man aged 35-49 years who had recovered from COVID-19. The chain uses TRBV4-2 and TRBJ2-1; D is perhaps TRBD2 (6 bases). DNA of the CDR3: TGTGCCAGCAGCCAAGAATCTAGGAGGGTTTACAATGAGCAGTTCTTC. It translates to CASSQESRRVYNEQFF.